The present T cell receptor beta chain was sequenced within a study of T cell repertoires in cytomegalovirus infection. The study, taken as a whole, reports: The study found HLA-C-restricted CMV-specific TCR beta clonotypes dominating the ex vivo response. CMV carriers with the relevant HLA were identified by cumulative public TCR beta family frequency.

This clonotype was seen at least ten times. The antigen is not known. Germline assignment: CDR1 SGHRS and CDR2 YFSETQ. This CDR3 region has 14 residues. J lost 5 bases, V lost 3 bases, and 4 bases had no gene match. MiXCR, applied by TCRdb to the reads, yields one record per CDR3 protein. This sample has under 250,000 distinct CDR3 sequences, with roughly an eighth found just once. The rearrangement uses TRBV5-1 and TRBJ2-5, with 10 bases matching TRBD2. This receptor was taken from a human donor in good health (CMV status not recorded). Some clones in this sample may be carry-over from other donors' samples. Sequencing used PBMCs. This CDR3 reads CASSSSGSSETQYF. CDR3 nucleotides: TGCGCCAGCAGCTCTAGCGGGAGCTCCGAGACCCAGTACTTC.